Described below is a single T cell receptor beta chain sequence and its context. Its cognate antigen is unknown. Other DNA variants within this sample encode the same CDR3. This specimen belongs to a study of shared clonotypes between healthy human individuals. Across the study: Participating donors consisted of two women and a few men aged 18 to 49.

General observations from the study: Donor scarcity curtailed the genetic and exposure-history diversity represented herein.

In the authors' methods: Junction-only sequences without quality scores were provided by ImmunoSEQ, so filtering was different. Method: immunoSEQ multiplex PCR; TCRdb's copy keeps in-frame clones and lacks some. V, J and clone size are those of that table, while D and trimming were read from the DNA. The data hold about 2.4 million clones, with just over 90% observed a single time. V lost 0 bases and J lost 2, with 5 bases in between. The CDR3 spans 14 residues. Germline V gives CDR1 SGHRS, CDR2 YFSETQ. The receptor was isolated from a man aged 18 to 35 in good health. The sample was naive CD4+ T cells sorted from blood. Subset denoted: CD45RA+ positively selected. The chain joins TRBV5-1 to TRBJ2-2; no definite D call. In DNA form, the CDR3 reads TGCGCCAGCAGCTTGGCTGTTAACACCGGGGAGCTGTTTTTT. Amino acid sequence: CASSLAVNTGELFF. The variable domain in full, with the rest retrieved from reference TRBV5-1 and TRBJ2-2, is KAGVTQTPRYLIKTRGQQVTLSCSPISGHRSVSWYQQTPGQGLQFLFEYFSETQRNKGNFPGRFSGRQFSNSRSEMNVSTLELGDSALYLCASSLAVNTGELFFGEGSRLTVL.